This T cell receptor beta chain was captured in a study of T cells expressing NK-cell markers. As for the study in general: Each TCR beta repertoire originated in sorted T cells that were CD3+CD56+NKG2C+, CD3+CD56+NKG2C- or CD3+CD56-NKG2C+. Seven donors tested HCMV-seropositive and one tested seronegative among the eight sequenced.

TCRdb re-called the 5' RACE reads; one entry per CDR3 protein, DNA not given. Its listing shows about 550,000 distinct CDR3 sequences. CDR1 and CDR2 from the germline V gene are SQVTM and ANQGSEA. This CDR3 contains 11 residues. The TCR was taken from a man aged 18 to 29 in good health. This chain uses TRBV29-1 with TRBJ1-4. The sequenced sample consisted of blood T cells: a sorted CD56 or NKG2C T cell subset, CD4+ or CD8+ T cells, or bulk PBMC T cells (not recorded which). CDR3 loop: CSVGDRLELFF. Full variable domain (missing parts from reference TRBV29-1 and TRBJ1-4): SAVISQKPSRDICQRGTSLTIQCQVDSQVTMMFWYRQQPGQSLTLIATANQGSEATYESGFVIDKFPISRPNLTFSTLTVSNMSPEDSSIYLCSVGDRLELFFGSGTQLSVL.